These T cell receptor beta chains were read from a single sample in a study of OX40 agonist ivuxolimab in advanced cancers. Measured with immunoSEQ multiplex PCR; TCRdb has only the in-frame clones, and not every one. The sample gives fewer than 55,000 clones, more than 85% of which show up once; 11% to 15% is in the top ten. The sequencing used CD4+ or CD8+ T cells sorted from blood, collected in a trial of the OX40 agonist ivuxolimab. These receptors were collected from an adult with an advanced solid tumor such as melanoma, head and neck, liver or kidney cancer. Each CDR3 is given with its conserved first and last residue. D genes are given only for firm matches.

V	J	D	CDR3	DNA
TRBV30	TRBJ1-5	.	CAWSATGFSNQPQHF	TGTGCCTGGAGTGCCACGGGTTTTAGCAATCAGCCCCAGCATTTT
TRBV4-3	TRBJ2-5	.	CASSQEGYQETQYF	TGCGCCAGCAGCCAAGAGGGTTACCAAGAGACCCAGTACTTC
TRBV9	TRBJ2-5	.	CASSDSRQETQYF	TGTGCCAGCAGCGACTCACGGCAAGAGACCCAGTACTTC
TRBV6-6	TRBJ1-5	.	CASSYSTGYSNQPQHF	TGTGCCAGCAGTTATAGTACGGGGTATAGCAATCAGCCCCAGCATTTT
TRBV6-1	TRBJ2-1	TRBD1	CASSEAGQGDTYNEQFF	TGTGCCAGCAGTGAAGCTGGCCAGGGGGACACCTACAATGAGCAGTTCTTC
TRBV6-5	TRBJ2-7	.	CASSGYEQYF	TGTGCCAGCAGTGGGTACGAGCAGTACTTC
TRBV5-8	TRBJ2-7	.	CASSLGPDSYEQYF	TGTGCCAGCAGCTTGGGGCCGGACAGCTACGAGCAGTACTTC
TRBV27	TRBJ2-7	.	CASSFFTGGSYEQYF	TGTGCCAGCAGTTTTTTTACCGGGGGCTCCTACGAGCAGTACTTC
TRBV19	TRBJ1-3	.	CAIKAGNTIYF	TGTGCCATTAAGGCTGGAAACACCATATATTTT
TRBV10-1	TRBJ2-7	.	CASSGKESDEQYF	TGCGCCAGCAGCGGTAAGGAATCGGACGAGCAGTACTTC
TRBV4-3	TRBJ1-3	.	CASSQDSGRSGNTIYF	TGCGCCAGCAGCCAAGATTCTGGACGGTCTGGAAACACCATATATTTT
TRBV11-2	TRBJ1-1	TRBD1	CASSYGTGTEAFF	TGTGCCAGCAGCTACGGGACAGGCACTGAAGCTTTCTTT
TRBV6-5	TRBJ1-2	.	CASSSSRDLYGYTF	TGTGCCAGCAGTTCCTCCAGGGACCTCTATGGCTACACCTTC
TRBV30	TRBJ2-2	TRBD1	CACQRDRPNTGELFF	TGTGCCTGCCAACGGGACAGGCCAAACACCGGGGAGCTGTTTTTT
TRBV6-1	TRBJ2-2	.	CASSEVGAGGELFF	TGTGCCAGCAGTGAAGTCGGGGCGGGCGGGGAGCTGTTTTTT
TRBV21-1	TRBJ2-5	.	CASIPRGGVWETQYF	TGTGCCAGCATCCCCCGGGGGGGCGTATGGGAGACCCAGTACTTC
TRBV5-4	TRBJ1-6	TRBD1	CASSLPGQSNSPLHF	TGTGCCAGCAGCTTACCGGGACAGAGTAATTCACCCCTCCACTTT
TRBV2	TRBJ2-2	.	CATEEGHLRDTGELFF	TGTGCCACAGAGGAGGGACACCTTCGCGACACCGGGGAGCTGTTTTTT
TRBV10-1	TRBJ2-5	.	CASSESTERKTQYF	TGCGCCAGCAGTGAGTCGACCGAGAGGAAGACCCAGTACTTC
TRBV11-2	TRBJ2-3	TRBD2	CASSSGDSGYTDTQYF	TGTGCCAGCAGCTCCGGTGATAGCGGGTACACAGATACGCAGTATTTT